Sequencing of this T cell receptor (beta chain) was carried out in a study of blood T cell repertoires in COVID-19. With 6 bases clipped from V and 14 bases from J, the junction kept 10 bases outside the gene matches. The CDR3 totals 12 residues. Per the original methods: Reference gene primer amplification gave nucleated cell count estimates. Profiled with immunoSEQ multiplex PCR; TCRdb holds only in-frame clones, not every one. The V and J calls and clone size were taken over from that table, and D and trimming were inferred from the DNA. The table lists hundreds of thousands of clones, around 86% of them singletons, with 2% to 2.5% in the top ten.

Material for sequencing was peripheral blood. The chain recombines TRBV12-3 or TRBV12-4 with TRBJ2-1, with 7 positions matching TRBD1. This sequence originates from a woman aged 25-40 years who had recovered from COVID-19. The CDR3 is CASSPGQVGEFF. DNA for the CDR3: TGTGCCAGCAGCCCCGGACAGGTCGGGGAGTTCTTC.